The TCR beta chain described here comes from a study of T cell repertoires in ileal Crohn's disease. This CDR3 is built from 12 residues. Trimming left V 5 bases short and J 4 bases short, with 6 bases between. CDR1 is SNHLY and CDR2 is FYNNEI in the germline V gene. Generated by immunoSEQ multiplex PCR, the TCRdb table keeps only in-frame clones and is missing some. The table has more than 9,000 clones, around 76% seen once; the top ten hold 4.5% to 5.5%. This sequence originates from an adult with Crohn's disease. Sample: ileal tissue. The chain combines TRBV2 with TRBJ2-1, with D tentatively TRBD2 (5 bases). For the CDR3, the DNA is TGTGCCAGCAGTCTAGCTTACAATGAGCAGTTCTTC. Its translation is CASSLAYNEQFF.